These T cell receptor beta chains were read from a single sample in a study of post-analysis software for immune sequencing data. TCRdb reanalysed the PCR reads using MiXCR and keeps one entry per CDR3 protein. The data contain 750,000 to 950,000 distinct CDR3 sequences, approximately 50% of them singletons. Material for sequencing was blood. Receptor source: a girl aged 5-17 years with multiple sclerosis. Both conserved end residues are part of each CDR3. A D gene is named only where the DNA matches it firmly. Clone sizes are given selectively: once, few, many, or a class where the clone is expanded.

TRBJ2-6 TRBD2 NA TRBV20-1 17 TGCAGTGCTAGACTACTAGCGGGGGACTCTGGGGCCAACGTCCTGACTTTC CSARLLAGDSGANVLTF
TRBJ2-1 TRBD1 few TRBV6-5 17 TGTGCCAGCAGTATACGGACAGGAGGAGGCCTCTACAATGAGCAGTTCTTC CASSIRTGGGLYNEQFF
TRBJ2-5 TRBD1 once TRBV19 16 TGTGCCAGTGACCGGACAGGGGCCGGGTACCAAGAGACCCAGTACTTC CASDRTGAGYQETQYF
TRBJ2-3 TRBD2 NA TRBV10-3 16 TGTGCCATCAGTGAACCGACTAGCGGGATTTTAAATACGCAGTATTTT CAISEPTSGILNTQYF
TRBJ1-2 NA many TRBV7-3 13 TGTGCCAGCAGCGCGTGGGGGGCGGATGGCTACACCTTC CASSAWGADGYTF
TRBJ2-7 TRBD2 few TRBV20-1 14 TGCAGTGCTAGAGATCTAGCGGGGACCTACGAGCAGTACTTC CSARDLAGTYEQYF
TRBJ2-4 NA NA TRBV11-2 17 TGTGCCAGCAGCTACCGGACCCTCGCGTGGACCAAAAACATTCAGTACTTC CASSYRTLAWTKNIQYF
TRBJ2-5 NA NA TRBV29-1 16 TGCAGCGTTGACCCCTGGCGAACTTCGCAGCGGGAGACCCAGTACTTC CSVDPWRTSQRETQYF
TRBJ2-7 TRBD2 few TRBV29-1 15 TGCAGCGCCTTGAAGTTGGCGGGAGTTAGCTACGAGCAGTACTTC CSALKLAGVSYEQYF
TRBJ1-2 NA NA TRBV20-1 16 TGCAGTGCTAGAGACCCGGTTGCCGGGACCCAATCGGGCTGCACCTTC CSARDPVAGTQSGCTF
TRBJ2-1 NA NA TRBV6-4 12 TGTGCCAGCAGGCAGTCCTACAATGAGCAGTTCTTC CASRQSYNEQFF
TRBJ2-7 TRBD2 NA TRBV4-1 18 TGCGCCAGCAGCCAAGAAGTGGTAGGAGCGGGGGTTCCCTACGAGCAGTACTTC CASSQEVVGAGVPYEQYF
TRBJ2-7 TRBD2 NA TRBV20-1 16 TGCAGTGCCAATGCCCATGGCGGGAGTTTCTCCTACGAGCAGTACTTC CSANAHGGSFSYEQYF
TRBJ2-1 NA NA TRBV20-1 15 TGCAGTGCTTATCTAGCGTTCGGGACGGCCGATGAGCAGTTCTTC CSAYLAFGTADEQFF
TRBJ2-7 TRBD2 few TRBV20-1 14 TGCAGTGCTAGTAGCGGGAGAGGCCACAATGAGCAGTACTTC CSASSGRGHNEQYF
TRBJ2-5 NA NA TRBV6-5 14 TGTGCCAGCACCAACGTCAGGGGGGGAGAGACCCAGTACTTC CASTNVRGGETQYF
TRBJ2-7 NA few TRBV7-3 16 TGTGCCAGCCATTCATGGCGCACTCCCAGCTCCTACGAGCAGTACTTC CASHSWRTPSSYEQYF
TRBJ2-1 TRBD2 NA TRBV7-9 16 TGTGCCAGCAGCTTCAGGTCGGGACTAGCGGACAATGAGCAGTTCTTC CASSFRSGLADNEQFF
TRBJ2-1 TRBD2 NA TRBV29-1 19 TGCAGCGTTGTCTTTTATGCTAGCGGGAGGGATATCTCCTACAATGAGCAGTTCTTC CSVVFYASGRDISYNEQFF
TRBJ2-1 TRBD2 few TRBV18 18 TGTGCCAGCTCCCTGATGCAAGCGGGGACCAGCTCCTACAATGAGCAGTTCTTC CASSLMQAGTSSYNEQFF
TRBJ1-1 NA NA TRBV9 14 TGTGCCAGCAGCCGGGACGGACAGAACACTGAAGCTTTCTTT CASSRDGQNTEAFF
TRBJ2-3 TRBD2 NA TRBV10-2 18 TGCGCCAGCAGTGAGATGACTAGCGGGAGGATCGGCACAGATACGCAGTATTTT CASSEMTSGRIGTDTQYF